One and the same sample provided the 2 T cell receptor beta chains below, sequenced in a study of spatial heterogeneity in lung cancer. What these receptors recognize is not known. Sample time point: sample taken at primary tumor resection. Findings and limits, study-wide: Expanded alpha and beta TCR counts within tumors tracked tumor mutation counts.

MiXCR, run by TCRdb on the 5' RACE reads, gives a single entry per CDR3 protein. The sample yields roughly 3,000 distinct CDR3 sequences, under 8% seen once. The sample here was lung tumor tissue, taken at surgery. These TCRs come from a male donor with early-stage non-small cell lung cancer.

By share, this clonotype ranks as medium-sized. This chain links TRBV7-2 with TRBJ1-6, with D possibly matching TRBD1 (5 bases). Trimming shortened V by 5 bases and J by 8 bases, and 10 bases separated the two germline ends. Per germline, CDR1 SGHTA and CDR2 FQGNSA. This CDR3 spans 13 amino acids. CDR3 bases: TGTGCCAGCAGCCAACTACAGGATTCACCCCTCCACTTT. Its translation is CASSQLQDSPLHF.

This clonotype was observed many times. The chain links TRBV14 to TRBJ2-1, with TRBD1 identical over 9 bases. The CDR3 length is 14 residues. The trim removed 5 bases at V and 4 bases at J, leaving 3 bases unmatched. CDR1 is SGHDN and CDR2 is FVKESK in the germline V gene. CDR3 region: CASSSGQGYNEQFF. CDR3 sequence (DNA): TGTGCCAGCAGCTCGGGACAGGGTTACAATGAGCAGTTCTTC.